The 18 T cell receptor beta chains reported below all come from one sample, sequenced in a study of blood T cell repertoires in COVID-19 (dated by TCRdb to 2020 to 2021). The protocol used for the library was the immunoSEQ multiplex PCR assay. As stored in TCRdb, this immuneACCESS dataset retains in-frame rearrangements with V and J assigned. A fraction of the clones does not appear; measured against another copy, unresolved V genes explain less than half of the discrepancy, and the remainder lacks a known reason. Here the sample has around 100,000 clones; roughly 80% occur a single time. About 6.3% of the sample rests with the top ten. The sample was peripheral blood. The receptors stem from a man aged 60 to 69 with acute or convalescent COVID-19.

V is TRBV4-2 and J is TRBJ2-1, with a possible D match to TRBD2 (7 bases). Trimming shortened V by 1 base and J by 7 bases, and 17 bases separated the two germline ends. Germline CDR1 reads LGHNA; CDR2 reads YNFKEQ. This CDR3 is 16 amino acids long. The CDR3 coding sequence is TGTGCCAGCAGCCAAGGAGAAGGGGGGGTGATGAATGAGCAGTTCTTC. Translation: CASSQGEGGVMNEQFF.

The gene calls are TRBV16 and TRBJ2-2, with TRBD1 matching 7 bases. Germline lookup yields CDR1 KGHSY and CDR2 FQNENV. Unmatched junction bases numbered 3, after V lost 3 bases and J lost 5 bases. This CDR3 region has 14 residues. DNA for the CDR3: TGTGCCAGCAGCCACGGACAGGCAACCGGGGAGCTGTTTTTT. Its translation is CASSHGQATGELFF.

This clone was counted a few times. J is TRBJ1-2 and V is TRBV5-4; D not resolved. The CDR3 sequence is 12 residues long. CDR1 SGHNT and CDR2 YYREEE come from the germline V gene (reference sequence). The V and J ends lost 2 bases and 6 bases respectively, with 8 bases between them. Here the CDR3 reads CASSFGSNGYTF. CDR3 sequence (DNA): TGTGCCAGCAGCTTCGGGAGTAATGGCTACACCTTC. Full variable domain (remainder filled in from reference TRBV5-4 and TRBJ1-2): ETGVTQSPTHLIKTRGQQVTLRCSSQSGHNTVSWYQQALGQGPQFIFQYYREEENGRGNFPPRFSGLQFPNYSSELNVNALELDDSALYLCASSFGSNGYTFGSGTRLTVV.

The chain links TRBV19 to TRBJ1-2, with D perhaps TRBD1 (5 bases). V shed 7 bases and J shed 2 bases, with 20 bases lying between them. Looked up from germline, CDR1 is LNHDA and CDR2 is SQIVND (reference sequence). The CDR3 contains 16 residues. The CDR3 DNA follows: TGTGCCAGTACCCCATGGGCGGGGGAAGCCAACTATGGCTACACCTTC. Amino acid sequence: CASTPWAGEANYGYTF.

This chain's CDR3 is CASSITPDRTYEQYF. Written as DNA, the CDR3 is TGTGCCAGTAGTATAACCCCCGACAGAACCTACGAGCAGTACTTC. This chain connects TRBV19 to TRBJ2-7; TRBD1 might be the D (5 bases). V lost 2 bases and J 2 bases, leaving 13 bases between the germline ends. The CDR3 runs 15 residues. Germline lookup yields CDR1 LNHDA and CDR2 SQIVND (reference sequence).

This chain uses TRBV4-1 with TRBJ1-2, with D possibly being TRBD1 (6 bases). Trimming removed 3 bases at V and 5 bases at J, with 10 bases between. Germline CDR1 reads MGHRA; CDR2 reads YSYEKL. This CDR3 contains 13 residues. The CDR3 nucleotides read TGCGCCAGCAGCCAGCAGGACAGTTATGGCTACACCTTC. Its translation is CASSQQDSYGYTF.

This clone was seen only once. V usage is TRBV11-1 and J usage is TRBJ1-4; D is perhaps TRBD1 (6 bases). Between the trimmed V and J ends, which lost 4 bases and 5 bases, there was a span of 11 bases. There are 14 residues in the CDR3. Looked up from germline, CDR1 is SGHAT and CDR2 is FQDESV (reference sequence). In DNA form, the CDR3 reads TGTGCCAGCAGCTCAGGGGCGATGAATGAAAAACTGTTTTTT. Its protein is CASSSGAMNEKLFF.

CDR3 in DNA: TGTGCCAGCAGCGTGTACAGACAGGGGGCTACTGAAGCTTTCTTT. As protein: CASSVYRQGATEAFF. The rearrangement uses TRBV9 and TRBJ1-1; 10 bases agree with TRBD1. Germline V gene lookup returns CDR1 SGDLS and CDR2 YYNGEE. V was pared by 2 bases and J by 5 bases, with 6 bases of the junction left unmatched. The CDR3 length is 15 residues.

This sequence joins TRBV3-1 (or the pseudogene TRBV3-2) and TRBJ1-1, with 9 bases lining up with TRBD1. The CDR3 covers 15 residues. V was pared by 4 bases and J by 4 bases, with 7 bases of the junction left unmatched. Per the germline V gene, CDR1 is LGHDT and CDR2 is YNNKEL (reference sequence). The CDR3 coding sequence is TGTGCCAGCAGCCTAGAACAGACAGGGGGCACTGAAGCTTTCTTT. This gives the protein CASSLEQTGGTEAFF.

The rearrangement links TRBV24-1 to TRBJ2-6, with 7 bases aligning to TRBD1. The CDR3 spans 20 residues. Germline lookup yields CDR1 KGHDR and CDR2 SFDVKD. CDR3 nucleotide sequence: TGTCCCGCGAGGGACAGTGAACCGAGTTTGTCTTTCTCTGGGGCCAACGTCCTGACTTTC. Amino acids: CPARDSEPSLSFSGANVLTF.

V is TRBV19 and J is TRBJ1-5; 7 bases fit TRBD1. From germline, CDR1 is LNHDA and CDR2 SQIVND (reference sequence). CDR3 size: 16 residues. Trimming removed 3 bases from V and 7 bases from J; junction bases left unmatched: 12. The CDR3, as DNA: TGTGCCAGTAGTATGGGGGCAGGGGGAAGTAGGCAGCCCCAGCATTTT. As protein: CASSMGAGGSRQPQHF.

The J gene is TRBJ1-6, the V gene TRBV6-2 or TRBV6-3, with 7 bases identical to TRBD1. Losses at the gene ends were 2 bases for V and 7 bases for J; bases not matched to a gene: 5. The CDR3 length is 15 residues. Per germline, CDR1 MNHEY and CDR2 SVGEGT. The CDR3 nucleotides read TGTGCCAGCAGTTACACCGCAGGGGGAAATTCACCCCTCCACTTT. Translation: CASSYTAGGNSPLHF.

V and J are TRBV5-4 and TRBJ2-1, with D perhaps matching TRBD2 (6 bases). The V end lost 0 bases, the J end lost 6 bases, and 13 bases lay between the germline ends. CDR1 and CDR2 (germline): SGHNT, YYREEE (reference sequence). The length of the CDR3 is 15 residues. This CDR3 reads CASSLVGAGSNEQFF. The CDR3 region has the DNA TGTGCCAGCAGCTTGGTCGGAGCGGGTAGCAATGAGCAGTTCTTC.

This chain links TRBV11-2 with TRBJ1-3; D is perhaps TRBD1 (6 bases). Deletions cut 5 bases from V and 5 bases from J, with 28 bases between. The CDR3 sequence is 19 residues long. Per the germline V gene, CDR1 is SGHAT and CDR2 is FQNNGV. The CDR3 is CASSPTMTGSPGNRNTIYF. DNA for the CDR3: TGTGCCAGCAGCCCGACCATGACAGGATCTCCAGGAAACCGAAACACCATATATTTT.

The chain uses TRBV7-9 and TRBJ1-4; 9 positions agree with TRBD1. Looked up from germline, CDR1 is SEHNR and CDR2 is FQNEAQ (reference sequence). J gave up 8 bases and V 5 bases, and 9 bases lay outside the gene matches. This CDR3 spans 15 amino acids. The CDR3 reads CASSPPGQGREKLFF. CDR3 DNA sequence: TGTGCCAGCAGCCCTCCGGGACAGGGAAGGGAAAAACTGTTTTTT.

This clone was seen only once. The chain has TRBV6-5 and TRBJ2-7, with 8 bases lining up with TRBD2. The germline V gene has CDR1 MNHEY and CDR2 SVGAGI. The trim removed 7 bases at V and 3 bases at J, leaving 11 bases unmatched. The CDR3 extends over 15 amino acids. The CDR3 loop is CASKLLAVRNYEQYF. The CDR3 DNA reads TGTGCCAGCAAACTACTAGCGGTTCGGAACTACGAGCAGTACTTC.

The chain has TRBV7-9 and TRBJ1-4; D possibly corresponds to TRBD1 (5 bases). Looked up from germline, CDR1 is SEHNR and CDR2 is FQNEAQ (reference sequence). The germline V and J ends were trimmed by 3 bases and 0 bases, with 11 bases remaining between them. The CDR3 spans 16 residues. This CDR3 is CASSFTGPATNEKLFF. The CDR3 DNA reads TGTGCCAGCAGCTTTACAGGCCCGGCAACTAATGAAAAACTGTTTTTT.

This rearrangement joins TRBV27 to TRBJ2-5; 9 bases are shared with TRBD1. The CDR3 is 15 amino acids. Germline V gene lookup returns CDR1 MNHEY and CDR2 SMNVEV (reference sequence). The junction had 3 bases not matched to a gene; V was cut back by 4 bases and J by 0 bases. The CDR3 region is CASSYGTGHQETQYF. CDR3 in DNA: TGTGCCAGCAGTTACGGGACAGGGCACCAAGAGACCCAGTACTTC.